The 24 T cell receptor beta chains below come from one sample, sequenced in a study of naive and memory T cell subsets. The beta constant-region primer was an equimolar mix of two oligonucleotides covering TRBC1 and TRBC2. TCRdb re-derived calls from the UMI-ligation and nested PCR reads in MiXCR, one entry per CDR3 protein. Of some 150,000 distinct CDR3 sequences listed, more than 15% are singletons. Material: naive CD4+ T cells from blood. These receptors all come from a human donor in good health.

The J gene is TRBJ2-1, the V gene TRBV28; D remains unclear. Trimming left V 4 bases short and J 0 bases short, with 13 bases between. Per the germline V gene, CDR1 is MDHEN and CDR2 is SYDVKM. CDR3 length: 16 amino acids. Here the CDR3 reads CASSSAERRSYNEQFF. CDR3 in DNA: TGTGCCAGCAGTTCGGCCGAACGACGCTCCTACAATGAGCAGTTCTTC.

This clonotype has only one observation. The genes are TRBV14 and TRBJ2-3; no clear D. Per the germline V gene, CDR1 is SGHDN and CDR2 is FVKESK. The CDR3 has 16 residues. V was cut by 0 bases and J by 6 bases, with 16 bases left in between. CDR3: CASSQDMWPKRDTQYF. The CDR3 region has the DNA TGTGCCAGCAGCCAAGATATGTGGCCAAAACGGGATACGCAGTATTTT.

The gene calls are TRBV6-6 and TRBJ1-5; D not resolved. There are 17 residues in the CDR3. Trimming removed 3 bases at V and 0 bases at J, with 15 bases between. The germline gives CDR1 MNHNY, CDR2 SVGAGI (reference sequence). Here the CDR3 reads CASSYSFAAHSNQPQHF. CDR3 bases: TGTGCCAGCAGTTATTCGTTTGCGGCTCATAGCAATCAGCCCCAGCATTTT.

The gene calls are TRBV23-1 and TRBJ1-1, with a tentative D call TRBD1 (5 bases). TRBV23-1 is given ORF status, its function remaining uncertain. This CDR3 has 16 residues. The germline V and J ends were trimmed by 3 bases and 0 bases, with 14 bases remaining between them. The CDR3 DNA reads TGCGCCAGCAGTCACCCCCAGGCAGGGCTGAACACTGAAGCTTTCTTT. Amino acids: CASSHPQAGLNTEAFF.

Only a few counts were recorded for this clonotype. The rearrangement uses TRBV11-1 and TRBJ2-3; TRBD2 aligns across 13 bases. Per the germline V gene, CDR1 is SGHAT and CDR2 is FQDESV (reference sequence). V was pared by 5 bases and J by 2 bases, with 7 bases of the junction left unmatched. The CDR3 spans 17 residues. Here the CDR3 reads CASSRGLAGVYTDTQYF. The DNA of the CDR3 is TGTGCCAGCAGCCGCGGACTAGCGGGAGTGTACACAGATACGCAGTATTTT. Filled out from reference TRBV11-1 and TRBJ2-3, the complete variable domain reads EAEVAQSPRYKITEKSQAVAFWCDPISGHATLYWYRQILGQGPELLVQFQDESVVDDSQLPKDRFSAERLKGVDSTLKIQPAELGDSAMYLCASSRGLAGVYTDTQYFGPGTRLTVL.

J is TRBJ1-5 and V is TRBV30; D perhaps matches TRBD1 (5 bases). The germline V gene encodes CDR1 GTSNPN and CDR2 SVGIG (reference sequence). The V end lost 0 bases, the J end lost 7 bases, and 13 bases lay between the germline ends. The CDR3 loop spans 14 amino acids. The CDR3, as DNA: TGTGCCTGGAGTGTATTAGGGGACGAACAGCCCCAGCATTTT. Protein sequence: CAWSVLGDEQPQHF.

The chain employs TRBV5-1 and TRBJ2-2; TRBD1 is a possible D gene (6 bases). This CDR3 contains 13 residues. Germline CDR1 SGHRS, CDR2 YFSETQ. Trimming took 3 bases from V and 6 from J, leaving 9 bases between them. CDR3 region: CASSSGQSGELFF. The DNA of the CDR3 is TGCGCCAGCAGCTCGGGACAATCCGGGGAGCTGTTTTTT. Filled out from reference TRBV5-1 and TRBJ2-2, the complete variable domain reads KAGVTQTPRYLIKTRGQQVTLSCSPISGHRSVSWYQQTPGQGLQFLFEYFSETQRNKGNFPGRFSGRQFSNSRSEMNVSTLELGDSALYLCASSSGQSGELFFGEGSRLTVL.

J is TRBJ2-2 and V is TRBV7-2; the D gene is possibly TRBD2 (5 bases). V lost 7 bases, J lost 2 bases, and 11 bases lay in between. The germline V gene encodes CDR1 SGHTA and CDR2 FQGNSA. The CDR3 totals 14 residues. This CDR3 reads CASTLDSNTGELFF. CDR3 DNA: TGTGCCAGCACCCTGGACTCCAACACCGGGGAGCTGTTTTTT.

This clonotype was detected a few times. J is TRBJ1-1 and V is TRBV6-6; D call uncertain. Trimming took 6 bases from V and 2 from J, leaving 10 bases between them. This CDR3 has 13 residues. Germline CDR1 is MNHNY and CDR2 is SVGAGI (reference sequence). The CDR3 DNA reads as TGTGCCAGCAGGAGGCAGGCTAACACTGAAGCTTTCTTT. Amino acid sequence: CASRRQANTEAFF.

This clonotype has a single count. This rearrangement joins TRBV12-3 or TRBV12-4 to TRBJ2-2, with 8 positions matching TRBD2. The CDR3 loop spans 17 amino acids. V shed 6 bases and J 0 bases; nucleotides not matched to a gene: 9. The CDR3 loop is CASRTLQAGANTGELFF. Here the CDR3 DNA reads TGTGCCAGCAGAACCCTACAAGCGGGAGCGAACACCGGGGAGCTGTTTTTT.

This chain connects TRBV7-9 to TRBJ2-3, with D uncertain. CDR3 size: 14 residues. Germline assignment: CDR1 SEHNR and CDR2 FQNEAQ (reference sequence). V shed 0 bases and J shed 5 bases, with 9 bases lying between them. The CDR3 loop reads CASSLAKSIDTQYF. The CDR3 DNA sequence: TGTGCCAGCAGCTTAGCGAAGTCAATAGATACGCAGTATTTT.

V and J are TRBV7-9 and TRBJ1-1; 8 bases line up with TRBD1. Per germline, CDR1 SEHNR and CDR2 FQNEAQ (reference sequence). The junction had 10 bases not matched to a gene; V was cut back by 3 bases and J by 4 bases. The CDR3 spans 16 residues. The CDR3 DNA reads TGTGCCAGCAGCTTCGTCAGGGGGCTCCCGGCCACTGAAGCTTTCTTT. The encoded protein is CASSFVRGLPATEAFF.

This chain uses TRBV19 with TRBJ2-7; 10 positions match TRBD2. The CDR3 is 15 amino acids. Germline lookup yields CDR1 LNHDA and CDR2 SQIVND (reference sequence). After removal of 9 bases from V and 2 bases from J, the junction contained 10 bases not matched to a gene. CDR3 sequence reads: CASKPGTSDTYEQYF. Written as DNA, the CDR3 is TGTGCCAGCAAGCCCGGGACTAGCGATACCTACGAGCAGTACTTC.

This clonotype was detected only a few times. The rearrangement uses TRBV11-2 and TRBJ2-5; D may match TRBD1 or TRBD2 (5 bases each). The germline CDR1 and CDR2 sequences are SGHAT and FQNNGV. The CDR3 sequence is 14 residues long. V was pared by 8 bases and J by 2 bases, with 15 bases between. CDR3 in DNA: TGTGCCAGCTCTGGGACCTATACTCAAGAGACCCAGTACTTC. Its protein is CASSGTYTQETQYF.

There are a few counts of this clonotype. The J gene is TRBJ1-1, the V gene TRBV18, with unresolved D. CDR3 length: 14 amino acids. The germline V and J ends were trimmed by 5 bases and 0 bases, with 10 bases remaining between them. Per the germline V gene, CDR1 is KGHSH and CDR2 is LQKENI. CDR3: CASSAQSMNTEAFF. In nucleotides, the CDR3 is TGTGCCAGCTCAGCACAAAGCATGAACACTGAAGCTTTCTTT.

This chain joins TRBV28 and TRBJ1-2, with a weak D call TRBD1 (6 bases). Trimming took 8 bases from V and 7 from J, leaving 14 bases between them. The CDR3 length is 12 residues. CDR1 and CDR2 (germline): MDHEN, SYDVKM. The CDR3 region is CASSAGASGYTF. The CDR3 coding sequence is TGTGCCAGCTCTGCGGGGGCAAGTGGCTACACCTTC.

The genes are TRBV18 and TRBJ1-3; D uncertain. V gave up 5 bases and J gave up 1 base, with 15 bases separating them. The CDR3 loop spans 16 amino acids. Looked up from germline, CDR1 is KGHSH and CDR2 is LQKENI. CDR3 protein: CASSSSLTASGNTIYF. CDR3 sequence (DNA): TGTGCCAGCTCATCCTCCTTGACCGCTTCTGGAAACACCATATATTTT. Filled out from reference TRBV18 and TRBJ1-3, the complete variable domain reads NAGVMQNPRHLVRRRGQEARLRCSPMKGHSHVYWYRQLPEEGLKFMVYLQKENIIDESGMPKERFSAEFPKEGPSILRIQQVVRGDSAAYFCASSSSLTASGNTIYFGEGSWLTVV.

This clonotype was seen a single time. This rearrangement joins TRBV9 to TRBJ2-7, with TRBD1 identical over 10 bases. V lost 0 bases to trimming and J lost 4 bases; unmatched junction nucleotides: 4. The germline V gene encodes CDR1 SGDLS and CDR2 YYNGEE. This CDR3 is built from 15 residues. The CDR3 nucleotides read TGTGCCAGCAGCGTAGCCGGGGGACAGGGGTACGAGCAGTACTTC. Translating gives CASSVAGGQGYEQYF.

The DNA of the CDR3 is TGCGCCAGCAGCCCGGACCGGCTTGAGGCCAACGTCCTGACTTTC. Residues: CASSPDRLEANVLTF. The chain links TRBV5-1 to TRBJ2-6, with D uncertain. V lost 4 bases to trimming and J lost 6 bases, with 14 bases between them. Germline-derived CDR1 and CDR2 are SGHRS and YFSETQ. The CDR3 covers 15 residues.

This clonotype showed up just a few times. The rearrangement uses TRBV6-6 and TRBJ1-4; D is uncertain. V was trimmed by 0 bases and J by 0 bases, leaving 8 bases between them. The germline V gene encodes CDR1 MNHNY and CDR2 SVGAGI (reference sequence). The CDR3 extends over 16 amino acids. The CDR3 bases are TGTGCCAGCAGTTACTCGAGGCCGTCAACTAATGAAAAACTGTTTTTT. This encodes CASSYSRPSTNEKLFF.

This clonotype was detected a few times. The chain recombines TRBV7-2 with TRBJ2-7, with D unresolved. The CDR3 contains 16 residues. CDR1 is SGHTA and CDR2 is FQGNSA in the germline V gene. Trimming removed 2 bases from V and 2 bases from J, with 16 bases in between. The CDR3 sequence is CASSLSHSPVPYEQYF. DNA of the CDR3: TGTGCCAGCAGCTTATCCCACTCCCCGGTTCCCTACGAGCAGTACTTC.

This clonotype was observed a few times. The chain couples TRBV2 to TRBJ1-5, with TRBD1 as a possible D gene (5 bases). Germline V CDR1 and CDR2: SNHLY, FYNNEI. V dropped 0 bases and J dropped 4 bases, with 16 bases sitting between them. This CDR3 contains 17 residues. CDR3 in DNA: TGTGCCAGCAGTGAAGCGTTCCCCCGACAGACAAATCAGCCCCAGCATTTT. Its protein is CASSEAFPRQTNQPQHF.

V usage is TRBV29-1 and J usage is TRBJ1-1; D ambiguous. There are 11 residues in the CDR3. V lost 6 bases and J 2 bases, leaving 7 bases between the germline ends. Germline CDR1 and CDR2: SQVTM and ANQGSEA. CDR3 loop: CSVATNTEAFF. The CDR3, as DNA: TGCAGCGTGGCTACCAACACTGAAGCTTTCTTT.

The chain combines TRBV18 with TRBJ2-3; 10 bases are a match to TRBD2. Per germline, CDR1 KGHSH and CDR2 LQKENI. The CDR3 covers 17 residues. V lost 0 bases and J lost 4; bases outside the gene matches: 7. In DNA, the CDR3 is TGTGCCAGCTCACCACCCTTACTAGCGGGGAGCGCAGATACGCAGTATTTT. Translating gives CASSPPLLAGSADTQYF.